Listed below are T cell receptor beta chains from one sample, sequenced in a study of blood T cells in healthy people across ages. TCRdb re-derived calls from the 5' RACE reads in MiXCR, one entry per CDR3 protein. The sample has some 1 million distinct CDR3 sequences; 40% to 50% are singletons. What was sequenced was blood. These receptors all stem from a woman aged 55-70 years in good health. Each CDR3 is given with its conserved first and last residue. The order of the fields is V gene, D gene, J gene, clone size, CDR3 length, CDR3 protein, CDR3 DNA. The D gene is left open where the match is weak. Expanded clones get a size class; other rows say once, few or many, or leave the size out.

>TRBV20-1|.|TRBJ2-3|few|13
CSAALPGADTQYF
TGCAGTGCTGCGCTTCCGGGTGCAGATACGCAGTATTTT
>TRBV4-2|.|TRBJ2-3|few|16
CASSQDRSGTTDTQYF
TGTGCCAGCAGCCAAGATCGTTCAGGAACCACAGATACGCAGTATTTT
>TRBV29-1|.|TRBJ2-3|few|14
CSVEPGPSTDTQYF
TGCAGCGTAGAACCGGGACCCTCCACAGATACGCAGTATTTT
>TRBV25-1|.|TRBJ1-4|.|14
CASTGDGYNEKLFF
TGTGCCAGCACAGGGGATGGGTATAATGAAAAACTGTTTTTT
>TRBV27|TRBD1|TRBJ1-6|few|15
CASSLNVGTGSPLHF
TGTGCCAGCAGTTTAAATGTCGGGACAGGTTCACCCCTCCACTTT
>TRBV3-1|.|TRBJ2-3|.|12
CVSSHGWDTQYF
TGTGTCAGCAGCCACGGGTGGGATACGCAGTATTTT
>TRBV6-4|.|TRBJ2-5|few|13
CASSGLEGETQYF
TGTGCCAGCAGTGGGCTCGAGGGAGAGACCCAGTACTTC
>TRBV10-3|TRBD1|TRBJ2-7|.|14
CAISDVDRAYEQYF
TGTGCCATCAGTGACGTTGACAGGGCCTACGAGCAGTACTTC
>TRBV20-1|.|TRBJ1-1|.|11
CRAMGDTEAFF
TGCAGGGCCATGGGCGACACGGAAGCTTTCTTT
>TRBV3-1|.|TRBJ2-1|.|19
CASSQVYQIETPSYNEQFF
TGTGCCAGCAGCCAAGTGTATCAGATAGAGACACCTTCCTACAATGAGCAGTTCTTC
>TRBV6-1|.|TRBJ1-2|few|14
CASSEASQIYGYTF
TGTGCCAGCAGTGAAGCATCACAGATCTATGGCTACACCTTC
>TRBV6-1|TRBD1|TRBJ1-1|few|18
CASSEALQGAVLNTEAFF
TGTGCCAGCAGTGAAGCGCTTCAGGGGGCGGTTTTGAACACTGAAGCTTTCTTT
>TRBV29-1|TRBD2|TRBJ2-1|.|15
CSANTGLAGGNEQFF
TGCAGCGCTAACACTGGACTAGCGGGAGGGAATGAGCAGTTCTTC
>TRBV27|TRBD1|TRBJ2-5|.|13
CASRPSTGKTQYF
TGTGCCAGCAGACCGTCGACAGGGAAGACCCAGTACTTC
>TRBV20-1|TRBD2|TRBJ2-5|few|12
CSGSGILETQYF
TGCAGTGGGAGCGGGATCTTAGAGACCCAGTACTTC
>TRBV7-2|.|TRBJ2-7|.|15
CASSGIAGQSYEQYF
TGTGCCAGCAGCGGCATAGCGGGACAGTCCTACGAGCAGTACTTC
>TRBV7-9|.|TRBJ2-7|.|14
CASRSGGANYEQYF
TGTGCCAGCAGAAGTGGCGGGGCCAACTACGAGCAGTACTTC
>TRBV29-1|.|TRBJ2-3|.|12
CSVRVSLDTQYF
TGCAGCGTTCGGGTTAGCTTAGATACGCAGTATTTT
>TRBV11-2|TRBD1|TRBJ1-1|.|13
CASSFRDRQEAFF
TGTGCCAGCAGCTTTCGGGACAGACAGGAAGCTTTCTTT
>TRBV11-3|TRBD1|TRBJ2-1|.|17
CASSLATGTGVLNEQFF
TGTGCCAGCAGCCTAGCTACCGGGACAGGGGTTCTCAATGAGCAGTTCTTC
>TRBV7-6|.|TRBJ2-1|.|16
CASSMSGKTRNNEQFF
TGTGCCAGCAGCATGTCAGGGAAAACCCGAAACAATGAGCAGTTCTTC
>TRBV7-9|TRBD1|TRBJ2-5|.|14
CASSFRGRYETQYF
TGTGCCAGCAGCTTTAGGGGGCGCTACGAGACCCAGTACTTC
>TRBV12-3/TRBV12-4|.|TRBJ2-7|once|15
CASSAGVGTYNEQYF
TGTGCCAGCAGTGCAGGGGTGGGAACCTACAATGAGCAGTACTTC
>TRBV7-8|TRBD2|TRBJ2-3|few|18
CASSVRRWTSGGTDTQYF
TGTGCCAGCAGCGTAAGACGCTGGACTAGCGGGGGCACAGATACGCAGTATTTT
>TRBV6-1|.|TRBJ2-1|once|15
CASSESVGRNNEQFF
TGTGCCAGCAGTGAAAGTGTGGGCAGGAACAATGAGCAGTTCTTC
>TRBV15|.|TRBJ2-4|.|19
CATSRDPASEPIAKNIQYF
TGTGCCACCAGCAGAGATCCCGCATCGGAGCCTATAGCCAAAAACATTCAGTACTTC
>TRBV27|.|TRBJ2-1|.|15
CASTKGFSSYNEQFF
TGTGCCAGCACCAAGGGGTTCTCTTCCTACAATGAGCAGTTCTTC
>TRBV3-1|.|TRBJ2-1|.|11
CASSQAKEQFF
TGTGCCAGCAGCCAAGCGAAAGAGCAGTTCTTC
>TRBV28|.|TRBJ2-7|once|13
CASVGVVNVEQYF
TGTGCCAGCGTCGGAGTGGTAAATGTCGAGCAGTACTTC
>TRBV20-1|TRBD2|TRBJ2-3|.|16
CSASDVAGVNTDTQYF
TGCAGTGCTAGTGATGTAGCGGGAGTTAACACAGATACGCAGTATTTT
>TRBV7-6|TRBD2|TRBJ2-1|.|14
CASSPGTSGTEQFF
TGTGCCAGCAGCCCGGGGACTAGCGGGACTGAGCAGTTCTTC
>TRBV30|.|TRBJ2-7|.|12
CAWLASSYEQYF
TGTGCCTGGCTAGCTAGCTCTTACGAGCAGTACTTC
>TRBV12-3/TRBV12-4|.|TRBJ2-5|.|16
CASSFTQGRIQETQYF
TGTGCCAGCAGTTTTACCCAGGGGAGAATCCAAGAGACCCAGTACTTC
>TRBV12-3/TRBV12-4|TRBD1|TRBJ2-7|.|15
CASRRTGSAYNEQYF
TGTGCCAGCAGGCGGACAGGGAGTGCCTACAATGAGCAGTACTTC
>TRBV18|TRBD1|TRBJ1-2|.|15
CASSPGQGSGNGYTF
TGTGCCAGCTCACCGGGACAGGGGTCTGGAAATGGCTACACCTTC
>TRBV27|TRBD1|TRBJ1-1|.|15
CASSSDRGRFSEAFF
TGTGCCAGCAGTTCCGACAGGGGGAGATTTTCTGAAGCTTTCTTT
>TRBV6-5|TRBD2|TRBJ2-3|.|15
CASSYPAGGTDTQYF
TGTGCCAGCAGTTACCCAGCGGGGGGCACAGATACGCAGTATTTT
>TRBV7-8|.|TRBJ2-7|many|14
CASSSRSRSYEQYF
TGTGCCAGCAGCTCCCGATCCCGCTCCTACGAGCAGTACTTC
>TRBV6-2/TRBV6-3|.|TRBJ2-5|few|17
CASSYSEAAELQETQYF
TGTGCCAGCAGTTACTCTGAGGCAGCGGAGCTACAAGAGACCCAGTACTTC
>TRBV20-1|.|TRBJ2-3|.|15
CSARDLMGGRDTQYF
TGCAGTGCTAGGGACTTAATGGGAGGTAGAGATACGCAGTATTTT
>TRBV11-2|.|TRBJ1-2|many|13
CASSSVFYYGYTF
TGTGCCAGCAGCTCAGTATTTTACTATGGCTACACCTTC
>TRBV7-2|.|TRBJ2-7|few|13
CASSLRLNYEQYF
TGTGCCAGCAGCTTAAGGTTAAACTACGAGCAGTACTTC
>TRBV5-5|TRBD1|TRBJ2-5|.|16
CASSLDRARGGETQYF
TGTGCCAGCAGCTTGGACCGGGCCAGAGGGGGCGAGACCCAGTACTTC
>TRBV6-5|.|TRBJ2-3|few|15
CASRSGGVSTDTQYF
TGTGCCAGCCGGTCGGGTGGGGTCAGCACAGATACGCAGTATTTT
>TRBV20-1|.|TRBJ1-5|.|11
CSASPNQPQHF
TGCAGTGCTAGTCCCAATCAGCCCCAGCATTTT
>TRBV28|TRBD2|TRBJ2-5|.|15
CANSGRAANAETQYF
TGTGCCAACAGCGGGAGGGCCGCGAACGCGGAGACCCAGTACTTC
>TRBV6-4|.|TRBJ1-2|.|12
CASSDGTRGYTF
TGTGCCAGCAGTGACGGGACGCGTGGCTACACCTTC
>TRBV29-1|.|TRBJ2-2|few|15
CSVVQGDANTGELFF
TGCAGCGTTGTGCAGGGTGACGCGAACACCGGGGAGCTGTTTTTT
>TRBV5-1|.|TRBJ2-1|few|16
CASSLVAQSSYNEQFF
TGCGCCAGCAGCTTGGTAGCTCAGAGCTCCTACAATGAGCAGTTCTTC
>TRBV7-2|TRBD2|TRBJ2-7|few|16
CASSREGLAGEHEQYF
TGTGCCAGCAGCCGGGAGGGACTAGCGGGAGAGCACGAGCAGTACTTC
>TRBV5-1|.|TRBJ2-7|many|15
CASSLALVRSYEQYF
TGCGCCAGCAGCTTGGCCTTAGTCCGATCCTACGAGCAGTACTTC
>TRBV11-2|.|TRBJ2-7|few|16
CASSSPGKGMAYEQYF
TGTGCCAGCAGCTCCCCGGGGAAGGGTATGGCCTACGAGCAGTACTTC
>TRBV20-1|TRBD1|TRBJ2-7|many|12
CSAPDRTYEQYF
TGCAGTGCCCCGGACAGGACCTACGAGCAGTACTTC
>TRBV27|.|TRBJ2-3|.|16
CASSYRTGVSTDTQYF
TGTGCCAGCAGTTACAGGACTGGGGTTAGCACAGATACGCAGTATTTT
>TRBV27|.|TRBJ1-2|.|17
CASSLPPAVTQGAGYTF
TGTGCCAGCAGTTTACCCCCGGCAGTGACACAGGGAGCTGGCTACACCTTC
>TRBV15|.|TRBJ2-7|few|13
CATSREYSYEQYF
TGTGCCACCAGCAGAGAATACTCCTACGAGCAGTACTTC
>TRBV10-2|TRBD1|TRBJ2-7|.|13
CASARDSFYEQYF
TGCGCCAGCGCAAGGGACAGCTTCTACGAGCAGTACTTC